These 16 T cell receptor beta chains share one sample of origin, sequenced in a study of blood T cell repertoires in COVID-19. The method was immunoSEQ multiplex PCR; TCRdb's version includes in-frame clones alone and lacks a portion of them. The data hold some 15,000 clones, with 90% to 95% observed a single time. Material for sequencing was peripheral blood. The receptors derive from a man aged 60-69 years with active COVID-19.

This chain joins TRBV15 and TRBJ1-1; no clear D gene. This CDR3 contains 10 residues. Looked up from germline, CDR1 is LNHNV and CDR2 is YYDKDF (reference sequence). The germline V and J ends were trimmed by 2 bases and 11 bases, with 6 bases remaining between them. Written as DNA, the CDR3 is TGTGCCACCAGCAGATCCTTCGCTTTCTTT. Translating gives CATSRSFAFF.

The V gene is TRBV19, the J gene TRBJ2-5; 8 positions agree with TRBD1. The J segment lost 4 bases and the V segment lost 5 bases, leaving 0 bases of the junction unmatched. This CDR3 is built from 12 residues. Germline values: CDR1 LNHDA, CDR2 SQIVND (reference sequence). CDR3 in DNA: TGTGCCAGTAGTGACAGGGGAGAGACCCAGTACTTC. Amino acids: CASSDRGETQYF.

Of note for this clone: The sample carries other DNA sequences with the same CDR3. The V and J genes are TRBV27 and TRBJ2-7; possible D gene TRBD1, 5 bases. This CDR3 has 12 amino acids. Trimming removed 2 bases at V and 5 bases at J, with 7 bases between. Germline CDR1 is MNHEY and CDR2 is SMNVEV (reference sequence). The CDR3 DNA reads TGTGCCAGCAGTTTAAGGGGTCACGAGCAGTACTTC. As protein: CASSLRGHEQYF.

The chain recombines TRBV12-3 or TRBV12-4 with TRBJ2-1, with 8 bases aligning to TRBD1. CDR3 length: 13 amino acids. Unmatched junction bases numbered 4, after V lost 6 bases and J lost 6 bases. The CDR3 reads CASRRTGINEQFF. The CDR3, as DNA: TGTGCCAGCAGACGGACAGGGATCAATGAGCAGTTCTTC.

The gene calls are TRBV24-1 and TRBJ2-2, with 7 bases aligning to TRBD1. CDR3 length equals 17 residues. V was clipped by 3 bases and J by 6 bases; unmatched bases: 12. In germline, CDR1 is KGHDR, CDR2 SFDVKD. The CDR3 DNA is TGTGCCACCAGTGATAGTACAGGGGTGCAAGTACCCGGGGAGCTGTTTTTT. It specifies CATSDSTGVQVPGELFF.

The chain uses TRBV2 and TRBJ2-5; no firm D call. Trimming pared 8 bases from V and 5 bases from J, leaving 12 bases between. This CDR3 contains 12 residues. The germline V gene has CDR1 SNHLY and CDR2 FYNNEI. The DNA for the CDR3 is TGTGCCAGCGCACCGAACGGGGAGACCCAGTACTTC. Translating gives CASAPNGETQYF. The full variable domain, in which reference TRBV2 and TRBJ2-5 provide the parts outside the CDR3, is EPEVTQTPSHQVTQMGQEVILRCVPISNHLYFYWYRQILGQKVEFLVSFYNNEISEKSEIFDDQFSVERPDGSNFTLKIRSTKLEDSAMYFCASAPNGETQYFGPGTRLLVL.

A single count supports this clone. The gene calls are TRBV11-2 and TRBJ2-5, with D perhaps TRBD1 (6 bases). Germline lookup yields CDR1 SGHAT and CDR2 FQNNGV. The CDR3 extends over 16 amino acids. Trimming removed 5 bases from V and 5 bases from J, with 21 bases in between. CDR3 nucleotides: TGTGCCAGCAGCCCCCAGGGACACCCCAATTCGGAGACCCAGTACTTC. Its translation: CASSPQGHPNSETQYF.

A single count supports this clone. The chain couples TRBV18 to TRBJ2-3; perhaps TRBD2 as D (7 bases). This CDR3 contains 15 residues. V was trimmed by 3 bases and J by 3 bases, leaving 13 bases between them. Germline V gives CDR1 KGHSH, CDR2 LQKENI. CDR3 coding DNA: TGTGCCAGCTCACCGGGGGGGGCGAGGACAGATACGCAGTATTTT. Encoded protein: CASSPGGARTDTQYF.

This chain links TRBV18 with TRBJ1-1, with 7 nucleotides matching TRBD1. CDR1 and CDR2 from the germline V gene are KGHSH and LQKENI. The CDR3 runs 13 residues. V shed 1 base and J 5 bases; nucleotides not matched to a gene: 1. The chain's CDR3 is CASSPQGATEAFF. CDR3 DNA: TGTGCCAGCTCACCACAGGGGGCTACTGAAGCTTTCTTT.

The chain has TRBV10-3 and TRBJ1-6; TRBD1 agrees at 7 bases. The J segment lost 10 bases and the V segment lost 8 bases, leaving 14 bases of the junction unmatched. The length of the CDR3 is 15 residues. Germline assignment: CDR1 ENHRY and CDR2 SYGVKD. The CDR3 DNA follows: TGTGCCATCGGGGCTATGACAGGGACCAGGTCACCCCTCCACTTT. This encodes CAIGAMTGTRSPLHF.

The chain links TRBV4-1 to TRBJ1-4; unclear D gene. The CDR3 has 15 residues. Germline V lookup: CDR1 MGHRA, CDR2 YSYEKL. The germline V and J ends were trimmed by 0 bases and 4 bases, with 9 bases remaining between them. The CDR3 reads CASSQDGQLNEKLFF. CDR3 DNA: TGCGCCAGCAGCCAAGATGGGCAGCTTAATGAAAAACTGTTTTTT.

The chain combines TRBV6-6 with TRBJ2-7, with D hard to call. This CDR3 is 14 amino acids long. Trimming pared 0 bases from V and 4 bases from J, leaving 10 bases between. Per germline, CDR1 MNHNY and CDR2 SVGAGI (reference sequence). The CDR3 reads CASSYSQIPYEQYV. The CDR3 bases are TGTGCCAGCAGTTACTCGCAGATCCCTTACGAGCAGTACGTC.

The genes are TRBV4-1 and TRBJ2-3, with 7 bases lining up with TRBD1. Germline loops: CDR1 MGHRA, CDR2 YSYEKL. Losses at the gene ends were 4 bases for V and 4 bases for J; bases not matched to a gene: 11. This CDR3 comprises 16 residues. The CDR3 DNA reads TGCGCCAGCAGCCCATTTTTTAGGGGGCGTTCAGATACGCAGTATTTT. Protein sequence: CASSPFFRGRSDTQYF.

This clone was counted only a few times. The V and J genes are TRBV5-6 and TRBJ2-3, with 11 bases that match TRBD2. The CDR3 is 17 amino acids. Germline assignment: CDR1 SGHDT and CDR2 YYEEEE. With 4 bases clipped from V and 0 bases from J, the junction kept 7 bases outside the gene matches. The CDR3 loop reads CASSPYLAGGSTDTQYF. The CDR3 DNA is TGTGCCAGCAGCCCTTATTTAGCGGGGGGGAGCACAGATACGCAGTATTTT.

CDR3: CATTSEQGLADTQYF. The CDR3 DNA follows: TGTGCCACCACGTCTGAGCAGGGACTAGCGGATACGCAGTATTTT. The chain uses TRBV15 and TRBJ2-3; 10 nucleotides line up with TRBD2. Germline V gene data show CDR1 as LNHNV and CDR2 as YYDKDF (reference sequence). Trimming removed 7 bases from V and 6 bases from J; junction bases left unmatched: 10. The CDR3 is 15 amino acids.

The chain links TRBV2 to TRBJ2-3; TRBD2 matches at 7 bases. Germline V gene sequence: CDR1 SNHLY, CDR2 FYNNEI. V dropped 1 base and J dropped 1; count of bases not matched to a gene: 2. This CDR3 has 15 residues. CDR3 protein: CASSEDTSGTDTQYF. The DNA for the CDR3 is TGTGCCAGCAGTGAAGATACTAGCGGCACAGATACGCAGTATTTT.